Listed below are T cell receptor beta chains from one sample, sequenced in a study of cytomegalovirus exposure and HLA in healthy donors. Measured with immunoSEQ multiplex PCR; TCRdb has only the in-frame clones, and not every one. The sample holds approximately 190,000 clones, around 87% seen once. The sequencing input was PBMCs. The source is a boy aged 2 to 10 in good health and CMV-seronegative. Both conserved end residues are part of each CDR3. Fields, in order: J gene, CDR3 length, V gene, clone size, D gene, CDR3 protein, CDR3 DNA. D genes are given only for firm matches. Expanded clones get a size class; other rows say once, few or many, or leave the size out.

TRBJ1-3	15	TRBV28	-	-	CASSSHRQSGNTIYF	TGTGCCAGCAGTTCACACAGGCAAAGTGGAAACACCATATATTTT
TRBJ2-7	14	TRBV28	-	-	CASSLNGGPYEQYF	TGTGCCAGCAGTTTAAACGGGGGGCCCTACGAGCAGTACTTC
TRBJ1-4	15	TRBV30	-	TRBD1	CAWRETGTGGGKLFF	TGTGCCTGGAGGGAAACCGGGACAGGGGGCGGAAAACTGTTTTTT
TRBJ2-5	15	TRBV10-2	-	TRBD2	CASSPAGGIQETQYF	TGCGCCAGCAGTCCAGCGGGGGGGATCCAAGAGACCCAGTACTTC
TRBJ1-6	19	TRBV11-2	-	TRBD1	CASSLRGTGGTSYNSPLHF	TGTGCCAGCAGCCTACGGGGGACAGGGGGGACAAGCTATAATTCACCCCTCCACTTT
TRBJ1-1	14	TRBV6-6	-	-	CASSPYAGGTEAFF	TGTGCCAGCAGTCCATACGCGGGGGGGACTGAAGCTTTCTTT
TRBJ1-4	14	TRBV7-9	-	-	CASSSGRSNEKLFF	TGTGCCAGCAGCTCGGGGAGGTCTAATGAAAAACTGTTTTTT
TRBJ1-1	15	TRBV5-1	-	-	CASSLDGGWDTEAFF	TGCGCCAGCAGCTTGGATGGGGGGTGGGACACTGAAGCTTTCTTT
TRBJ2-5	15	TRBV9	few	-	CASSVGETRRETQYF	TGTGCCAGCAGCGTAGGCGAAACTAGGCGAGAGACCCAGTACTTC
TRBJ2-7	18	TRBV19	-	TRBD2	CASIRRGLAGGSSYEQYF	TGTGCCAGTATCAGGAGGGGGCTAGCGGGAGGAAGCTCCTACGAGCAGTACTTC
TRBJ2-7	14	TRBV28	-	-	CASSSPSRGYEQYF	TGTGCCAGCAGTTCCCCCTCCAGGGGCTACGAGCAGTACTTC
TRBJ2-1	13	TRBV18	-	TRBD1	CASSRQGDNEQFF	TGTGCCAGCTCGCGACAGGGGGACAATGAGCAGTTCTTC
TRBJ1-3	13	TRBV6-5	-	-	CASRSVSGNTIYF	TGTGCCAGCAGGTCCGTCTCTGGAAACACCATATATTTT
TRBJ1-1	12	TRBV7-2	-	-	CASSLGLAEAFF	TGTGCCAGCAGCTTAGGGCTGGCTGAAGCTTTCTTT
TRBJ1-1	14	TRBV11-2	-	TRBD1	CASSLEAGGTEAFF	TGTGCCAGCAGCTTAGAGGCAGGGGGCACTGAAGCTTTCTTT
TRBJ1-1	17	TRBV5-1	-	-	CASSSTTDRHMNTEAFF	TGCGCCAGCAGCTCCACTACGGACAGACACATGAACACTGAAGCTTTCTTT
TRBJ2-1	17	TRBV5-1	-	-	CASSTRPQMNSYNEQFF	TGCGCCAGCAGTACCCGTCCCCAGATGAACTCCTACAATGAGCAGTTCTTC
TRBJ2-3	16	TRBV5-4	few	-	CASGRLVEGSTDTQYF	TGTGCCAGCGGGCGACTCGTGGAGGGGAGCACAGATACGCAGTATTTT
TRBJ2-6	16	TRBV5-5	-	TRBD1	CASRLGQGRGANVLTF	TGTGCCAGCAGACTAGGACAGGGAAGAGGGGCCAACGTCCTGACTTTC
TRBJ1-2	15	TRBV7-3	-	-	CASSLIHGQGYGYTF	TGTGCCAGCAGCTTAATCCACGGGCAGGGCTATGGCTACACCTTC
TRBJ2-7	15	TRBV2	once	TRBD2	CASNGLASGPYEQYF	TGTGCCAGCAACGGGTTGGCTAGCGGACCCTACGAGCAGTACTTC
TRBJ2-1	15	TRBV5-4	once	-	CASSLNSGEYNEQFF	TGTGCCAGCAGCTTGAATAGTGGGGAGTACAATGAGCAGTTCTTC
TRBJ2-2	16	TRBV9	-	TRBD2	CASSVVGGGRTRELFF	TGTGCCAGCAGCGTAGTGGGGGGGGGACGGACCAGGGAGCTGTTTTTT
TRBJ2-1	15	TRBV2	-	TRBD1	CASSGEGQGGNEQFF	TGTGCCAGCAGTGGTGAGGGACAGGGGGGAAATGAGCAGTTCTTC
TRBJ1-2	13	TRBV5-1	-	TRBD1	CASRRDRDGGYTF	TGCGCCAGCAGGCGGGACAGGGATGGTGGCTACACCTTC
TRBJ1-2	12	TRBV6-5	-	-	CASSEAKTECTF	TGTGCCAGCAGTGAAGCGAAGACAGAGTGTACCTTC
TRBJ2-5	18	TRBV2	few	TRBD1	CAREGIKSTGTHQKTQYF	TGTGCCAGAGAGGGGATCAAATCGACAGGGACACACCAGAAGACCCAGTACTTC
TRBJ1-1	16	TRBV11-2	-	-	CASSLGRVTRNTEAFF	TGTGCCAGCAGCTTAGGTCGGGTTACGAGGAACACTGAAGCTTTCTTT
TRBJ1-4	15	TRBV27	-	-	CASSLLGQFNEKLFF	TGTGCCAGCAGTTTATTGGGGCAGTTTAATGAAAAACTGTTTTTT
TRBJ2-7	13	TRBV30	-	TRBD2	CAWSAGGHYEQYF	TGTGCCTGGAGTGCGGGGGGGCACTACGAGCAGTACTTC
TRBJ2-2	16	TRBV27	-	-	CASSLSGGWGNGELFF	TGTGCCAGCAGTTTATCCGGGGGTTGGGGGAACGGGGAGCTGTTTTTT